One sample yielded the 10 T cell receptor beta chains listed below, sequenced in a study of tumor and adjacent non-tumor tissue in lung cancer. This sample's RNA came from whole unsorted tissue. This non-tumor lung sample came from over 3 cm beyond the tumor edge. Three rounds of nested PCR, following a modified ARM-PCR protocol, produced the TCRbeta library. A single record per CDR3 protein comes from TCRdb applying MiXCR to the multiplex PCR reads. The table has about 48,000 distinct CDR3 sequences, around 67% seen once. What was sequenced was distant non-tumor lung tissue. The receptors here all came from a woman in her seventies with non-small cell lung cancer.

A word on this clonotype: At one end the junction does not follow the germline gene, possibly because of a read error. The chain is built from TRBV12-3 or TRBV12-4 and TRBJ2-1; 12 bases match TRBD2. This CDR3 has 15 residues. CDR3 sequence reads: CTSTYTSGRFNEQFF. In DNA, the CDR3 is TGTACCAGCACTTATACTAGCGGGAGGTTTAATGAGCAGTTCTTC.

Comments on this clonotype: A read error may account for a junction end that differs from germline. V is TRBV6-1 and J is TRBJ2-1; 8 bases align to TRBD2. This CDR3 contains 14 residues. CDR1 is MNHNS, CDR2 SASEGT, per germline. Written as DNA, the CDR3 is TGTGCCAGCAGTGCGGGGGGACTAGTAAATGAACAGTTCTTC. Its translation: CASSAGGLVNEQFF.

Regarding this clonotype: A junction end diverges from the germline sequence, so it may reflect a read error. V usage is TRBV6-5 and J usage is TRBJ2-3; D gene unclear. Germline assignment: CDR1 MNHEY and CDR2 SVGAGI. The CDR3 has 15 amino acids. The CDR3 DNA is TGTGCCAGCAATTACTCATTTATGAACACAGATACACAGTATTTT. It is translated as CASNYSFMNTDTQYF.

This clonotype showed up just once. Compared with germline, one end of the junction differs, possibly owing to a read error. This rearrangement joins TRBV6-1 to TRBJ2-7; D ambiguous. Per the germline V gene, CDR1 is MNHNS and CDR2 is SASEGT. The CDR3 runs 13 residues. CDR3 protein: CANSDRNTYVQYF. The DNA for the CDR3 is TGTGCCAACAGTGACCGAAACACCTACGTGCAGTACTTC.

In this sample, this clonotype turned up many times. One end of the junction fails to match germline, which may point to a read error. The chain combines TRBV20-1 with TRBJ2-3, with TRBD2 matching 7 bases. The CDR3 contains 15 residues. Germline CDR1 reads DFQATT; CDR2 reads SNEGSKA (reference sequence). This CDR3 is CSTSVPRGPTDTQYF. As DNA, the CDR3 is TGCAGTACTAGCGTCCCGAGAGGGCCCACAGATACGCAGTATTTT.

Remarks on this clonotype: Relative to the germline gene, one junction end is altered; a read error may explain this. This sequence joins TRBV5-1 and TRBJ2-7; tentative D call: TRBD2 (6 bases). This CDR3 is built from 13 residues. The germline V gene has CDR1 SGHRS and CDR2 YFSETQ. The CDR3 loop is CSSSLGGAGEQYF. The CDR3 DNA follows: TGCTCCAGCAGCTTGGGCGGGGCGGGAGAGCAGTACTTC.

As to this clonotype: With a much larger clone just one base away, this may be a read error. The chain couples TRBV11-2 to TRBJ1-2, with 11 bases that match TRBD1. This CDR3 region has 14 residues. Germline values: CDR1 SGHAT, CDR2 FQNNGV. Losses at the gene ends were 6 bases for V and 10 bases for J; bases not matched to a gene: 10. CDR3 in amino acids: CASSRGTGGFDYTF. The CDR3 coding sequence is TGTGCCAGCAGTCGCGGGACAGGGGGTTTTGACTACACCTTC.

Comments on this clonotype: One end of the junction does not line up with germline, which may come from a read error. The V gene is TRBV30, the J gene TRBJ1-5; D remains unclear. CDR1 is GTSNPN, CDR2 SVGIG, per germline (reference sequence). The CDR3 has 15 residues. CDR3 region: CAWSSSEASNQPHHF. The CDR3 nucleotides are TGTGCCTGGAGTTCGTCGGAGGCGAGCAATCAGCCCCATCATTTT.

As concerns this clonotype: One junction end does not reproduce the germline sequence, and a read error may be involved. The V call is TRBV4-1, the J call TRBJ2-3, with unresolved D. This CDR3 is built from 17 residues. CDR1 MGHRA and CDR2 YSYEKL come from the germline V gene. CDR3 region: CASSRVSSLRSTDTQYF. The CDR3 DNA sequence: TGTGCCAGCAGCCGAGTCTCAAGCTTGCGCAGCACAGATACGCAGTATTTT.

Worth noting for this clonotype: Being one base from a much bigger clone, this may be a read error. V gene TRBV7-9 combines with J gene TRBJ1-4, with TRBD1 matching 7 bases. The germline CDR1 and CDR2 sequences are SEHNR and FQNEAQ (reference sequence). CDR3 length equals 16 residues. The CDR3 DNA reads as TGTGCCGGCAGCTTGGGAAACGGACAGGTTAATGAAAAACTGTTTTTT. It codes for CAGSLGNGQVNEKLFF.